The 10 T cell receptor beta chains given below trace back to one sample, sequenced in a study of Graves' ophthalmopathy and Graves' hyperthyroidism. Transcripts of RNA were the source for amplifying TCR beta CDR3 regions. A first-round RT-PCR used HTBI primers, followed by a second-round multiplex PCR. TCRdb reanalysed the multiplex PCR reads using MiXCR and keeps one entry per CDR3 protein. The table records under 350,000 distinct CDR3 sequences, 15% to 20% of them present only once. Sequencing was performed on peripheral blood. These receptors were obtained from an adult man with Graves' ophthalmopathy.

The chain is built from TRBV19 and TRBJ1-2; 10 bases map to TRBD1. Germline trimming cut 5 bases from V and 10 bases from J; bases unmatched to any gene: 10. Germline CDR1 and CDR2: LNHDA and SQIVND (reference sequence). This CDR3 contains 14 residues. This chain's CDR3 is CASSGTGATFVYTF. DNA of the CDR3: TGTGCCAGTAGTGGGACAGGGGCAACTTTCGTCTACACCTTC. The variable domain in full, with the rest retrieved from reference TRBV19 and TRBJ1-2, is DGGITQSPKYLFRKEGQNVTLSCEQNLNHDAMYWYRQDPGQGLRLIYYSQIVNDFQKGDIAEGYSVSREKKESFPLTVTSAQKNPTAFYLCASSGTGATFVYTFGSGTRLTVV.

This clonotype has at least ten counts. The chain combines TRBV12-3 or TRBV12-4 with TRBJ2-4; D is perhaps TRBD1 or TRBD2 (5 bases each). The CDR3 has 14 amino acids. V dropped 6 bases and J dropped 5 bases, with 14 bases sitting between them. CDR3 sequence (DNA): TGTGCCAGCAGAAGGGACCCTCGCGAAAACATTCAGTACTTC. This codes for CASRRDPRENIQYF.

In regard to this clonotype: This clone may be a read error of a much larger clone one base away. This chain connects TRBV19 to TRBJ2-5; D ambiguous. The germline V gene has CDR1 LNHDA and CDR2 SQIVND (reference sequence). The CDR3 loop spans 13 amino acids. The V gene lost 6 bases and the J gene lost 5 bases, with 13 bases spanning the gap. As DNA, the CDR3 is TGTGCCAGTAGCCACGCCGTTCGGGAGACCCAGTACTTC. As protein: CASSHAVRETQYF.

This chain joins TRBV7-2 and TRBJ2-7; D not resolved. Germline V gives CDR1 SGHTA, CDR2 FQGNSA. CDR3 length: 13 residues. Trimming took off 1 base at V and 4 bases at J, with 8 bases between the two ends. In DNA form, the CDR3 reads TGTGCCAGCAGCTTAGACTTATTTTACGAGCAGTACTTC. This gives the protein CASSLDLFYEQYF.

This clonotype appeared many times. The chain joins TRBV27 to TRBJ2-7; possibly TRBD1 or TRBD2 for D (6 bases each). The germline CDR1 and CDR2 sequences are MNHEY and SMNVEV (reference sequence). V gave up 3 bases and J gave up 4 bases, with 13 bases separating them. There are 14 residues in the CDR3. DNA for the CDR3: TGTGCCAGCAGTTTTGAGGGGGGCTCTTACGAGCAGTACTTC. As protein: CASSFEGGSYEQYF.

The table lists this clonotype with many counts. This chain joins TRBV3-1 and TRBJ1-1; no clear D gene. Germline values: CDR1 LGHDT, CDR2 YNNKEL (reference sequence). Trimming took off 4 bases at V and 1 base at J, with 10 bases between the two ends. This CDR3 is 14 amino acids long. CDR3 DNA: TGTGCCAGCAGCCGTAAGACGGGGAACACTGAAGCTTTCTTT. Protein: CASSRKTGNTEAFF.

V and J are TRBV11-2 and TRBJ2-5; either TRBD1 or TRBD2 may fit D (6 bases each). The ends were cut back, 6 bases at V and 7 bases at J, with 18 bases in the middle. Germline CDR1 reads SGHAT; CDR2 reads FQNNGV. CDR3 length equals 14 residues. Here the CDR3 DNA reads TGTGCCAGCAGGGTAACGGCAGGGGAGGCGACCCAGTACTTC. Encoded protein: CASRVTAGEATQYF.

This clonotype has ten or more counts. This chain uses TRBV6-5 with TRBJ2-7; possible D gene TRBD1, 7 bases. V was pared by 6 bases and J by 3 bases, with 15 bases between. The CDR3 runs 14 residues. Looked up from germline, CDR1 is MNHEY and CDR2 is SVGAGI. The CDR3 here is CASRAGQGDYEQYF. The CDR3 coding sequence is TGTGCCAGCAGGGCGGGGCAGGGGGACTACGAGCAGTACTTC.

This clonotype was detected ten times or more. The chain joins TRBV7-9 to TRBJ1-6; D is ambiguous. Germline V CDR1 and CDR2: SEHNR, FQNEAQ (reference sequence). The CDR3 sequence is 13 residues long. V dropped 5 bases and J dropped 7 bases, with 9 bases sitting between them. The CDR3, as DNA: TGTGCCAGCAGCCAGACAAGGAATTCACCCCTCCACTTT. As protein: CASSQTRNSPLHF.

This clonotype was observed many times. The V call is TRBV6-1, the J call TRBJ2-7; no clear D. Trimming stripped 2 bases from V and 6 bases from J, with 11 bases between. This CDR3 contains 13 residues. From germline, CDR1 is MNHNS and CDR2 SASEGT. CDR3 DNA sequence: TGTGCCAGCAGTGAAATGAGACCCTTCGAGCAGTACTTC. Translating it yields CASSEMRPFEQYF.